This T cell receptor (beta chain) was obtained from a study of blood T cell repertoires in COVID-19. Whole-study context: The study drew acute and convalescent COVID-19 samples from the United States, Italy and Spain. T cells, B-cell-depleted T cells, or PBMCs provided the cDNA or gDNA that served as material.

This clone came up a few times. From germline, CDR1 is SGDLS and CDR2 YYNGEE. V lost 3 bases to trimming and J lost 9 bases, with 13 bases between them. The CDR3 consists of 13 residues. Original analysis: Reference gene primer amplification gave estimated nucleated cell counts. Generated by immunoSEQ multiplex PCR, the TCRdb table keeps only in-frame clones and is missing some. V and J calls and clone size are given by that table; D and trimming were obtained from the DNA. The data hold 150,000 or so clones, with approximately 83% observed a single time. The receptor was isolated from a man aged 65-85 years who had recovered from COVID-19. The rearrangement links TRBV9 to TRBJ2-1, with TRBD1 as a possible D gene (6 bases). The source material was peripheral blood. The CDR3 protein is CASSDMTGSEQFF. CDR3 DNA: TGTGCCAGCAGCGACATGACAGGCAGTGAGCAGTTCTTC.